This TCR beta chain was sequenced in a study of metastatic and nonmetastatic thyroid tumors. Study-level findings and limits: TCR beta diversity was reportedly significantly higher in malignant thyroid tumors than benign nodules, in blood and tumor.

All patients were treatment-naive before thyroid surgery. TCRdb reprocessed the PCR reads using MiXCR. There are 40,000 or so clones in the sample; more than 25% occur only once, and roughly a tenth lies in the top ten. Germline V gene lookup returns CDR1 SGHAT and CDR2 FQNNGV. The CDR3 loop spans 13 amino acids. Trimming removed 6 bases from V and 5 bases from J, with 14 bases in between. About this clone itself: The antigen is unknown.

Sequencing was performed on blood. The chain links TRBV11-2 to TRBJ2-7; maybe TRBD2 (5 bases). This receptor was obtained from a female donor with papillary thyroid cancer or a benign thyroid nodule (not recorded which). Some clones in this sample may be carry-over from other donors' samples. The CDR3 DNA follows: TGTGCCAGCAGGCGGAGAGGGATCCACGAGCAGTACTTC. Amino acids: CASRRRGIHEQYF.